This T cell receptor (beta chain) was captured in a study of cytomegalovirus exposure and HLA in healthy donors. Study-wide points: The study flagged roughly 160 TCR beta chains as cytomegalovirus-associated. Clusters of TCRs from the first cohort tended to co-occur in the 90 to 150 validation repertoires (as a later analysis found). Through in vitro validation, three CMV-associated chains were shown to be specific for CMV antigens.

Trimming removed 8 bases from V and 3 bases from J; junction bases left unmatched: 12. In germline, CDR1 is SNHLY, CDR2 FYNNEI. The CDR3 loop spans 16 amino acids. For this clone: Its specificity is not known.

Method: immunoSEQ multiplex PCR; TCRdb's copy keeps in-frame clones and lacks some. The sample carries about 76,000 clones, nearly 95% recorded once. The sequencing sample was made of PBMCs. This sequence originates from a man aged 18 to 35 in good health and CMV-seropositive. The rearrangement links TRBV2 to TRBJ1-2, with 10 bases fitting TRBD1. CDR3 in amino acids: CASPGGGQGEYYGYTF. The CDR3 bases are TGTGCCAGCCCGGGAGGAGGACAGGGGGAATACTATGGCTACACCTTC.